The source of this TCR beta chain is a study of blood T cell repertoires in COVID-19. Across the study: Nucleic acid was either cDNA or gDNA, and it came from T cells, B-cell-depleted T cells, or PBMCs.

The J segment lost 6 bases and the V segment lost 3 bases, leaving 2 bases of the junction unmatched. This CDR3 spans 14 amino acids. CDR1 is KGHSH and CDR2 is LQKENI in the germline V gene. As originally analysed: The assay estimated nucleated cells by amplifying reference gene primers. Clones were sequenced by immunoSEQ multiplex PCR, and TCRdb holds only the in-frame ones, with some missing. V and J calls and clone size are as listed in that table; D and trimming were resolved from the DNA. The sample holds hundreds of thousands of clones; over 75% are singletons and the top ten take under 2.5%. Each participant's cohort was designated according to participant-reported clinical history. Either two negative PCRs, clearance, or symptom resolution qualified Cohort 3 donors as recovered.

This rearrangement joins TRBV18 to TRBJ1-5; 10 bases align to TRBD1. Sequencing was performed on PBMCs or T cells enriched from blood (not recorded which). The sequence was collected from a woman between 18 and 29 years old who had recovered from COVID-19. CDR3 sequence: CASSPGQGTQPQHF. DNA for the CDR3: TGTGCCAGCTCACCGGGACAGGGGACTCAGCCCCAGCATTTT.